This T cell receptor (beta chain) derives from a study of T-cell memory formation after mild COVID-19. Study overall: Among the donors, TCR clusters were largely specific to each donor. Findings and limits, study-wide: Pre-infection memory harbored some responding clones, suggesting cross-reactive memory joined.

Looked up from germline, CDR1 is WNHNN and CDR2 is SYGVQD (reference sequence). The V end was cut by 3 bases, the J end by 8 bases, with 17 bases between. The CDR3 contains 15 residues. Using its own MiXCR run on the 5' RACE reads, TCRdb lists one record per CDR3 protein. The data contain fewer than 250,000 distinct CDR3 sequences, about 16% of them singletons. As to this clonotype: Antigen specificity is unknown.

This clonotype originated in an adult woman who had mild COVID-19 (a few samples of this study predate the infection). Cell type and time point are not known. Source material: PBMCs or a T cell subset sorted from them (not recorded which). The chain uses TRBV10-1 and TRBJ2-1; unclear D gene. The CDR3 reads CASSDSALNEYEQFF. The CDR3 bases are TGCGCCAGCAGTGATTCCGCGTTGAACGAATATGAGCAGTTCTTC.